The 31 T cell receptor beta chains given below trace back to one sample, sequenced in a study of blood T cell repertoires in COVID-19. Sequencing was performed with immunoSEQ multiplex PCR; in TCRdb, only in-frame clones are kept and a portion is missing. This sample has tens of thousands of clones, with around 87% found just once. Sequencing input: peripheral blood. Source of these receptors: a human donor in a cohort sampled during active COVID-19.

The J gene is TRBJ1-2, the V gene TRBV6-5, with 8 bases aligning to TRBD1. Germline V gene sequence: CDR1 MNHEY, CDR2 SVGAGI. The CDR3 consists of 14 residues. V shed 5 bases, J shed 6 bases, and the junction held 8 bases outside the gene matches. CDR3 DNA sequence: TGTGCCAGCAGTACCCGGGACAGGTGGAATGGCTACACCTTC. This encodes CASSTRDRWNGYTF.

This rearrangement joins TRBV7-2 to TRBJ2-1; D call uncertain. Per the germline V gene, CDR1 is SGHTA and CDR2 is FQGNSA. Between the trimmed V and J ends, which lost 4 bases and 6 bases, there was a span of 7 bases. The CDR3 length is 12 residues. The CDR3 is CASSSRFNEQFF. Here the CDR3 DNA reads TGTGCCAGCAGCTCTCGGTTCAATGAGCAGTTCTTC.

V is TRBV27 and J is TRBJ2-5, with D perhaps matching TRBD2 (7 bases). The CDR3 runs 17 residues. V lost 3 bases and J 5 bases, leaving 22 bases between the germline ends. Germline V gives CDR1 MNHEY, CDR2 SMNVEV (reference sequence). DNA for the CDR3: TGTGCCAGCAGTTTGAAATGGAATGGGGGGGCGCGGGAGACCCAGTACTTC. This sequence encodes CASSLKWNGGARETQYF.

The chain joins TRBV13 to TRBJ2-7, with D tentatively TRBD2 (6 bases). The CDR3 loop spans 18 amino acids. Germline lookup yields CDR1 PRHDT and CDR2 FYEKMQ (reference sequence). Trimming stripped 5 bases from V and 2 bases from J, with 25 bases between. The CDR3 DNA follows: TGTGCCAGCAGCCATGCCCCCGACCCGTCGGGCGGGACCTACGAGCAGTACTTC. As protein: CASSHAPDPSGGTYEQYF.

This clone was seen a single time. The chain joins TRBV10-3 to TRBJ2-7; D possibly corresponds to TRBD1 (6 bases). There are 13 residues in the CDR3. Germline-derived CDR1 and CDR2 are ENHRY and SYGVKD. V dropped 7 bases and J dropped 6 bases, with 16 bases sitting between them. Here the CDR3 reads CAITWQGNGEQYF. CDR3 DNA sequence: TGTGCCATCACGTGGCAGGGGAACGGCGAGCAGTACTTC.

The V gene is TRBV29-1, the J gene TRBJ1-2; no reliable D call. The CDR3 consists of 13 residues. Trimming pared 3 bases from V and 2 bases from J, leaving 10 bases between. Germline assignment: CDR1 SQVTM and CDR2 ANQGSEA. The CDR3 DNA reads TGCAGCGTTGAGTCCCCTCTGAACTATGGCTACACCTTC. Encoded protein: CSVESPLNYGYTF. Complete variable domain (other parts from reference TRBV29-1 and TRBJ1-2): SAVISQKPSRDICQRGTSLTIQCQVDSQVTMMFWYRQQPGQSLTLIATANQGSEATYESGFVIDKFPISRPNLTFSTLTVSNMSPEDSSIYLCSVESPLNYGYTFGSGTRLTVV.

CDR3 sequence reads: CASRHALGKGVNAYEQYF. CDR3 bases: TGTGCCAGCAGACACGCTCTCGGGAAGGGGGTGAACGCCTACGAGCAGTACTTC. The rearrangement uses TRBV11-2 and TRBJ2-7, with a weak D call TRBD1 (6 bases). V was trimmed by 6 bases and J by 2 bases, leaving 26 bases between them. Looked up from germline, CDR1 is SGHAT and CDR2 is FQNNGV. CDR3 length: 18 amino acids.

V usage is TRBV7-2 and J usage is TRBJ1-3, with D unclear. V gave up 5 bases and J gave up 0 bases, with 14 bases separating them. This CDR3 is built from 16 residues. Germline V gene sequence: CDR1 SGHTA, CDR2 FQGNSA. CDR3 in DNA: TGTGCCAGCAGCCCCTGGGGAGGTGTCTCTGGAAACACCATATATTTT. It codes for CASSPWGGVSGNTIYF.

The table lists this clone with a few counts. The V gene is TRBV29-1, the J gene TRBJ1-1; weak D call: TRBD1 (5 bases). V dropped 5 bases and J dropped 5 bases, with 15 bases sitting between them. This CDR3 contains 13 residues. CDR1 SQVTM and CDR2 ANQGSEA come from the germline V gene. The CDR3 sequence: CSVTQGGRTEAFF. The CDR3 bases are TGCAGCGTTACCCAGGGTGGGAGGACTGAAGCTTTCTTT.

This clone was detected a few times. The rearrangement joins TRBV19 to TRBJ1-2; 8 positions match TRBD1. V was pared by 4 bases and J by 14 bases, with 9 bases of the junction left unmatched. Germline-derived CDR1 and CDR2 are LNHDA and SQIVND (reference sequence). The CDR3 is 12 residues long. CDR3: CASSTDRAQGTF. CDR3 coding DNA: TGTGCCAGTAGTACGGACAGGGCCCAAGGGACCTTC.

The chain has TRBV14 and TRBJ2-5, with 9 bases lining up with TRBD2. The CDR3 spans 16 residues. The V and J ends lost 1 base and 5 bases, in that order; junction bases with no gene match: 8. Germline V gene lookup returns CDR1 SGHDN and CDR2 FVKESK. The CDR3: CASSQGRWRGGETQYF. The CDR3 DNA reads TGTGCCAGCAGCCAAGGGCGTTGGCGGGGGGGGGAGACCCAGTACTTC.

The chain couples TRBV24-1 to TRBJ2-7, with 7 bases that match TRBD1. CDR3 length: 15 amino acids. V gave up 3 bases and J gave up 5 bases; unmatched junction bases: 9. The germline CDR1 and CDR2 sequences are KGHDR and SFDVKD. CDR3: CATSDVRDSLNEQYF. In nucleotides, the CDR3 is TGTGCCACCAGTGATGTCCGGGACAGTCTCAACGAGCAGTACTTC.

This chain joins TRBV3-1 (or the pseudogene TRBV3-2) and TRBJ1-5, with 7 bases lining up with TRBD1. The CDR3 length is 16 residues. Looked up from germline, CDR1 is LGHDT and CDR2 is YNNKEL (reference sequence). J lost 0 bases, V lost 2 bases, and 4 bases had no gene match. The DNA of the CDR3 is TGTGCCAGCAGCCAACAGGGGGGACATAGCAATCAGCCCCAGCATTTT. It translates to CASSQQGGHSNQPQHF.

This sequence joins TRBV5-1 and TRBJ1-6, with D possibly being TRBD1 (5 bases). V was trimmed by 5 bases and J by 9 bases, leaving 18 bases between them. This CDR3 is 15 amino acids long. From germline, CDR1 is SGHRS and CDR2 YFSETQ. The CDR3 is CASRAEGRGASPLHF. The CDR3 nucleotides read TGCGCCAGCAGGGCAGAGGGGAGGGGCGCTTCACCCCTCCACTTT.

The chain employs TRBV3-1 (or the pseudogene TRBV3-2) and TRBJ1-2, with 9 bases identical to TRBD1. CDR1 LGHDT and CDR2 YNNKEL come from the germline V gene (reference sequence). Trimming cost V 5 bases and J 6 bases; bases outside gene matches: 7. The CDR3 sequence is 14 residues long. CDR3 region: CASSKRQGENGYTF. The CDR3 DNA sequence: TGTGCCAGCAGCAAAAGACAGGGGGAAAATGGCTACACCTTC.

The chain has TRBV25-1 and TRBJ1-5; no firm D call. The CDR3 is 10 residues long. The germline V and J ends were trimmed by 7 bases and 7 bases, with 5 bases remaining between them. Germline CDR1 reads MGHDK; CDR2 reads SYGVNS. The CDR3 loop is CASIIQPQHF. The CDR3 DNA follows: TGTGCCAGCATTATCCAGCCCCAGCATTTT. Supplemented by reference TRBV25-1 and TRBJ1-5, the full variable domain reads EADIYQTPRYLVIGTGKKITLECSQTMGHDKMYWYQQDPGMELHLIHYSYGVNSTEKGDLSSESTVSRIRTEHFPLTLESARPSHTSQYLCASIIQPQHFGDGTRLSIL.

The rearrangement links TRBV5-3 to TRBJ1-1; TRBD1 might be the D (5 bases). TRBV5-3 is sorted into the ORF group, with uncertain function. The V end was cut by 9 bases, the J end by 4 bases, with 13 bases between. The CDR3 totals 12 residues. The CDR3 coding sequence is TGTGCCAAAAAGACAGAGTTCACTGAAGCTTTCTTT. It encodes CAKKTEFTEAFF.

V is TRBV27 and J is TRBJ1-1, with 10 positions matching TRBD1. CDR1 and CDR2 from the germline V gene are MNHEY and SMNVEV (reference sequence). The CDR3 loop spans 14 amino acids. Trimming cost V 6 bases and J 6 bases; bases outside gene matches: 7. DNA of the CDR3: TGTGCCAGCAGAGATGGACAGGGGGACCCTGAAGCTTTCTTT. Protein sequence: CASRDGQGDPEAFF.

The chain carries TRBV5-1 and TRBJ1-4, with a tentative D call TRBD1 (5 bases). Trimming shortened V by 0 bases and J by 5 bases, and 11 bases separated the two germline ends. The length of the CDR3 is 15 residues. CDR1 is SGHRS, CDR2 YFSETQ, per germline. The DNA for the CDR3 is TGCGCCAGCAGCTTGGACAGTAGGGGCAATGAAAAACTGTTTTTT. Residues: CASSLDSRGNEKLFF.

The chain carries TRBV7-5 and TRBJ1-5. TRBV7-5 constitutes a pseudogene. This CDR3 contains 16 residues. The CDR3 DNA reads TGTGTCAGAAGCCGCCCTCGGGGGTATAGCAATCAGCCCCAGCATTTT. It is translated as CVRSRPRGYSNQPQHF.

The chain carries TRBV5-4 and TRBJ2-2; 8 nucleotides line up with TRBD2. Germline assignment: CDR1 SGHNT and CDR2 YYREEE (reference sequence). The CDR3 consists of 15 residues. Trimming cost V 3 bases and J 7 bases; bases outside gene matches: 8. The chain's CDR3 is CASSSGGGRGGELFF. The CDR3 DNA sequence: TGTGCCAGCAGCTCCGGCGGGGGGAGGGGCGGGGAGCTGTTTTTT.

This clone was detected a few times. This chain uses TRBV19 with TRBJ1-2; D gene unclear. The germline CDR1 and CDR2 sequences are LNHDA and SQIVND (reference sequence). The CDR3 sequence is 13 residues long. The V end lost 1 base, the J end lost 3 bases, and 6 bases lay between the germline ends. The CDR3 DNA follows: TGTGCCAGTAGTATAGGAACAGACTATGGCTACACCTTC. Amino acid sequence: CASSIGTDYGYTF.

V is TRBV4-3 and J is TRBJ1-2; TRBD1 might be the D (6 bases). CDR3 length: 15 amino acids. Germline loops: CDR1 LGHNA, CDR2 YSLEER. Trimming took 0 bases from V and 5 from J, leaving 13 bases between them. CDR3 in amino acids: CASSQESRGFYGYTF. The CDR3 bases are TGCGCCAGCAGCCAAGAGAGCAGGGGATTTTATGGCTACACCTTC.

This chain joins TRBV18 and TRBJ1-1; 7 bases match TRBD1. Trimming removed 2 bases from V and 7 bases from J; junction bases left unmatched: 4. This CDR3 is 13 amino acids long. Germline assignment: CDR1 KGHSH and CDR2 LQKENI. The CDR3 bases are TGTGCCAGCTCACCAGGCCCAGGGGGTGAAGCTTTCTTT. Protein sequence: CASSPGPGGEAFF.

This clone has more than one count but fewer than ten. The chain joins TRBV6-2 or TRBV6-3 to TRBJ2-3; the D is unclear. The germline V gene encodes CDR1 MNHEY and CDR2 SVGEGT. V was trimmed by 4 bases and J by 6 bases, leaving 8 bases between them. CDR3 length equals 12 residues. The DNA of the CDR3 is TGTGCCAGCAGTTTTCTTAGTGATACGCAGTATTTT. Its protein product is CASSFLSDTQYF.

This chain links TRBV14 with TRBJ1-2; 8 bases map to TRBD1. V trimming: 2 bases; J trimming: 4 bases; junction bases outside the gene matches: 3. The CDR3 has 14 residues. Germline V lookup: CDR1 SGHDN, CDR2 FVKESK. The CDR3 DNA sequence: TGTGCCAGCAGCCAAAACAGGGGGGTCTATGGCTACACCTTC. This translates into CASSQNRGVYGYTF.

The V call is TRBV21-1, the J call TRBJ2-7; TRBD1 is taken as the D call from the table, unchecked against the DNA. TRBV21-1 is listed as a pseudogene. CDR3 length: 13 residues. The CDR3 is CASSSQGCYEQYF. The CDR3 DNA sequence: TGTGCCAGCAGCTCACAGGGGTGTTACGAGCAGTACTTC.

The gene calls are TRBV27 and TRBJ2-1; D might be TRBD1 (6 bases). From germline, CDR1 is MNHEY and CDR2 SMNVEV (reference sequence). The V and J ends lost 5 bases and 4 bases respectively, with 15 bases between them. This CDR3 region has 15 residues. CDR3 sequence reads: CASSPEGVPYNEQFF. CDR3 coding DNA: TGTGCCAGCAGTCCTGAGGGGGTTCCATACAATGAGCAGTTCTTC.

V is TRBV6-1 and J is TRBJ2-5; D possibly corresponds to TRBD2 (6 bases). V lost 4 bases and J 4 bases, leaving 25 bases between the germline ends. This CDR3 contains 18 residues. Germline values: CDR1 MNHNS, CDR2 SASEGT. The CDR3 sequence: CASSVRKDTGGWGETQYF. For the CDR3, the DNA is TGTGCCAGCAGTGTACGCAAAGATACTGGGGGGTGGGGAGAGACCCAGTACTTC.

This chain uses TRBV6-2 or TRBV6-3 with TRBJ2-5, with D maybe TRBD2 (7 bases). The CDR3 spans 15 residues. V dropped 2 bases and J dropped 6 bases, with 16 bases sitting between them. Germline assignment: CDR1 MNHEY and CDR2 SVGEGT. The CDR3 DNA sequence: TGTGCCAGCAGTTACCGTCAGGGGAGGGATAAGACCCAGTACTTC. It is translated as CASSYRQGRDKTQYF.

The chain joins TRBV7-8 to TRBJ2-3, with TRBD2 matching over 11 bases. V shed 5 bases, J shed 4 bases, and the junction held 8 bases outside the gene matches. Germline V gene data show CDR1 as SGHVS and CDR2 as FQNEAQ. The CDR3 consists of 16 residues. The CDR3 DNA reads as TGTGCCAGCAGCCCACAACTAGCGGGGGTCTCAGATACGCAGTATTTT. It yields the protein CASSPQLAGVSDTQYF.